This T cell receptor (beta chain) originates from a study of cytomegalovirus exposure and HLA in healthy donors. Study-wide results and limits: Some V segments could not be told apart, so they were left out, TRBV6-2 and TRBV6-3 among them. Evidence from a later analysis indicated that most CMV-associated TCR beta chains looked HLA-restricted.

Concerning this clone itself: Its antigen is as yet unknown.

J lost 9 bases, V lost 6 bases, and 13 bases had no gene match. The CDR3 is 14 residues long. Germline assignment: CDR1 MDHEN and CDR2 SYDVKM. A multiplex PCR was run with 60 Vbeta primers and 13 Jbeta primers. Profiled with immunoSEQ multiplex PCR; TCRdb holds only in-frame clones, not every one. Seen here are roughly 250,000 clones, about 83% observed once, and the top ten hold about 2%. Sequencing was performed on PBMCs. This TCR derives from a woman aged 40 to 55 in good health and CMV-seropositive. The chain recombines TRBV28 with TRBJ1-2; 7 positions match TRBD1. In DNA, the CDR3 is TGTGCCAGCAGCAACGAGGACAGGAGGCATAGCTACACCTTC. Amino acids: CASSNEDRRHSYTF.